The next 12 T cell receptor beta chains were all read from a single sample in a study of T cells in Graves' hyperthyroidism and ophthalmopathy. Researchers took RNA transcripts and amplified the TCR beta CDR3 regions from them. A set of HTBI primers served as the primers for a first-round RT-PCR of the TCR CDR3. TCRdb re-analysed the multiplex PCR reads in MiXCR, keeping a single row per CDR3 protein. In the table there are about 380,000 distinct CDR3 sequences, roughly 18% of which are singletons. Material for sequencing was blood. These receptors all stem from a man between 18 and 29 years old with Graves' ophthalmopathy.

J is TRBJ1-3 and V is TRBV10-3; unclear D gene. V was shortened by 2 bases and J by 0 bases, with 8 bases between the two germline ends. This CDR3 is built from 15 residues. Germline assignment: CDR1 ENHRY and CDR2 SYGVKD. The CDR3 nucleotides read TGTGCCATCAGTGAGGTAGTAGGCTCTGGAAACACCATATATTTT. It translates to CAISEVVGSGNTIYF.

The CDR3 DNA reads as TGTGCCAGCAGCTTAGGTAGCGGGGTGCTCAGATACGAGCAGTACTTC. Amino acid sequence: CASSLGSGVLRYEQYF. The genes are TRBV7-2 and TRBJ2-7; the match to TRBD2 covers 8 bases. Germline assignment: CDR1 SGHTA and CDR2 FQGNSA. The CDR3 covers 16 residues. Trimming at V came to 1 base and at J to 4 bases, leaving 9 bases not matched to a gene.

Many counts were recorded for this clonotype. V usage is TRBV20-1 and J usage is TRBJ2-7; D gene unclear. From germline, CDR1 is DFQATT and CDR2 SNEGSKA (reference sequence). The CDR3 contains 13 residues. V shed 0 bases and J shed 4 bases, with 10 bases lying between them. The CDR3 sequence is CSARDTWAYEQYF. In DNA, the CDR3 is TGCAGTGCTAGAGATACTTGGGCGTACGAGCAGTACTTC.

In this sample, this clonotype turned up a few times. The CDR3 DNA reads TGCGCCAGCAGCGCCGGGACACCATCCGAAGAGACCCAGTACTTC. Amino acid sequence: CASSAGTPSEETQYF. The chain joins TRBV5-1 to TRBJ2-5, with a weak D call TRBD1 (6 bases). CDR1 is SGHRS, CDR2 YFSETQ, per germline. The V gene lost 4 bases and the J gene lost 3 bases, with 16 bases spanning the gap. This CDR3 is built from 15 residues.

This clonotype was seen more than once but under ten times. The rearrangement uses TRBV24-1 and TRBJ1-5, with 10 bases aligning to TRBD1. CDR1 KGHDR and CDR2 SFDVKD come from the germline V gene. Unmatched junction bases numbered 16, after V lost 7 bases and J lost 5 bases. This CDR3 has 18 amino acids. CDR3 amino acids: CATSPNGQGGTVDQPQHF. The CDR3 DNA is TGTGCCACCAGCCCGAACGGACAGGGGGGAACTGTGGATCAGCCCCAGCATTTT.

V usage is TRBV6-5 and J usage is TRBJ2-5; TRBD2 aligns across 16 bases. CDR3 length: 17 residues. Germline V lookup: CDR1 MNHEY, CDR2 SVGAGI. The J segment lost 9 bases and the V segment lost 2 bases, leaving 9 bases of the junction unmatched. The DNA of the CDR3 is TGTGCCAGCAGTTACGGGACTAGCGGGGGGGGCGGAGGAGCCCAGTACTTC. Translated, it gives CASSYGTSGGGGGAQYF.

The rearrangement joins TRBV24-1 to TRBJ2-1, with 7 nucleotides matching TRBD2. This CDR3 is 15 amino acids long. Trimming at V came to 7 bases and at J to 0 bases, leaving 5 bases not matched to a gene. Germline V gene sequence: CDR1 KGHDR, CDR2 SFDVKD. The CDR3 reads CATRAGESSYNEQFF. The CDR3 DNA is TGTGCCACCAGGGCGGGGGAGAGCTCCTACAATGAGCAGTTCTTC.

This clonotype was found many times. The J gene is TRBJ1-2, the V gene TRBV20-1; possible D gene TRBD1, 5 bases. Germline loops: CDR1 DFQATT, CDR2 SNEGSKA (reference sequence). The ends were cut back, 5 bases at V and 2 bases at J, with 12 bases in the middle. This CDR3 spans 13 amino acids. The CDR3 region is CSAPGRGNYGYTF. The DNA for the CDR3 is TGCAGTGCTCCCGGACGGGGGAACTATGGCTACACCTTC.

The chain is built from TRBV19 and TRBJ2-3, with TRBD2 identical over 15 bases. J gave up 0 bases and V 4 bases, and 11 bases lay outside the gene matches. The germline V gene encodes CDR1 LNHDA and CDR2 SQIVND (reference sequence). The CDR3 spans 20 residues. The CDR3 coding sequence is TGTGCCAGTAGTACGGACCGGACTAGCGGGGGGGCCTCTAGCACAGATACGCAGTATTTT. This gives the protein CASSTDRTSGGASSTDTQYF.

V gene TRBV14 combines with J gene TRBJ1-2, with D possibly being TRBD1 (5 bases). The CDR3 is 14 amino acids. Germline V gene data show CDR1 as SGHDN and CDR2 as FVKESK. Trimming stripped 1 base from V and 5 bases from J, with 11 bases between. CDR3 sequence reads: CASSQGVGVYGYTF. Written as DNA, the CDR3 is TGTGCCAGCAGCCAAGGAGTAGGGGTTTATGGCTACACCTTC.

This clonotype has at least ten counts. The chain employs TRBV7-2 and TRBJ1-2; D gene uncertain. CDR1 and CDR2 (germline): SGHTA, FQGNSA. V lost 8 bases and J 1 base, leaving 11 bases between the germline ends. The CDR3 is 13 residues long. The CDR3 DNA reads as TGTGCCAGCCGAGGGAGGGTTAACTATGGCTACACCTTC. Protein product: CASRGRVNYGYTF. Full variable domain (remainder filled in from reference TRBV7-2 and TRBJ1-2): GAGVSQSPSNKVTEKGKDVELRCDPISGHTALYWYRQSLGQGLEFLIYFQGNSAPDKSGLPSDRFSAERTGGSVSTLTIQRTQQEDSAVYLCASRGRVNYGYTFGSGTRLTVV.

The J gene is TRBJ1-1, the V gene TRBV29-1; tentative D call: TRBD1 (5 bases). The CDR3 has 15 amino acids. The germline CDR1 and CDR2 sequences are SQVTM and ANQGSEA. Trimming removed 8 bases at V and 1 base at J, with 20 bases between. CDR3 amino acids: CSSRVVTDPNTEAFF. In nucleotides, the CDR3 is TGCAGCTCTCGGGTCGTGACAGACCCGAACACTGAAGCTTTCTTT.